The TCR beta chain described here comes from a study of blood T cell repertoires in COVID-19. One Seattle source followed patients from active infection through their disease course. The CDR3 sequence is 13 residues long. Between the trimmed V and J ends, which lost 1 base and 5 bases, there was a span of 9 bases. The V gene's germline CDR1 is SGHNT and CDR2 YENEEA. Authors' data handling: The assay estimated nucleated cells by amplifying reference gene primers. Profiled with immunoSEQ multiplex PCR; TCRdb holds only in-frame clones, not every one. That table furnishes V, J and clone size, whereas the DNA furnished D and trimming. The sample has under 400,000 clones, 85% to 90% seen once.

The receptor was derived from a woman aged 30 to 39 with COVID-19, enrolled during active disease. Sequencing was carried out using peripheral blood. This chain uses TRBV11-3 with TRBJ2-7; D gene uncertain. The CDR3 spells CASSLGPGNEQYF. CDR3 DNA: TGTGCCAGCAGCTTAGGGCCAGGCAACGAGCAGTACTTC.